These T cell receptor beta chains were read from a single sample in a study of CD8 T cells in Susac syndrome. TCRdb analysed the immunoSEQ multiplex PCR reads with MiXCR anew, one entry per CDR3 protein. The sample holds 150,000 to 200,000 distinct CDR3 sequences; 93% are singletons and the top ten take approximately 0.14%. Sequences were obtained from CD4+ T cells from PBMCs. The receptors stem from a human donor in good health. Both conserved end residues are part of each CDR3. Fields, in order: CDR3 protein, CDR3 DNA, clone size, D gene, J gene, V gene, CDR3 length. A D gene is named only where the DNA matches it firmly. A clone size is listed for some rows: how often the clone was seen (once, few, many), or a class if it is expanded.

CASSYGTSGARTDTQYF | TGTGCCAGCAGTTACGGGACTAGCGGGGCCCGCACAGATACGCAGTATTTT | - | TRBD2 | TRBJ2-3 | TRBV6-5 | 17
CASSRGGEVTQYF | TGTGCCAGCAGCCGGGGGGGGGAGGTGACCCAGTACTTC | - | TRBD2 | TRBJ2-5 | TRBV6-5 | 13
CASSPGPGGYQPQHF | TGTGCCAGCAGTCCGGGGCCGGGGGGGTATCAGCCCCAGCATTTT | - | - | TRBJ1-5 | TRBV27 | 15
CASSRDRNDGYTF | TGTGCCAGCAGCCGGGACAGGAACGATGGCTACACCTTC | - | TRBD1 | TRBJ1-2 | TRBV7-9 | 13
CSATGLAGPRETQYF | TGCAGTGCAACCGGACTAGCGGGGCCTCGAGAGACCCAGTACTTC | - | TRBD2 | TRBJ2-5 | TRBV20-1 | 15
CSAPGLGVDTQYF | TGCAGTGCCCCGGGACTAGGTGTAGATACGCAGTATTTT | - | TRBD2 | TRBJ2-3 | TRBV20-1 | 13
CSARGSAETQYF | TGCAGTGCTCGAGGATCCGCCGAGACCCAGTACTTC | - | - | TRBJ2-5 | TRBV20-1 | 12
CATSRSPPDEQYF | TGTGCCACCAGCAGATCCCCCCCCGACGAGCAGTACTTC | few | - | TRBJ2-7 | TRBV15 | 13
CSVDAGVQETQYF | TGCAGCGTTGACGCGGGGGTACAAGAGACCCAGTACTTC | - | TRBD2 | TRBJ2-5 | TRBV29-1 | 13
CSVGQTETNTEAFF | TGCAGCGTTGGACAGACGGAGACGAACACTGAAGCTTTCTTT | - | - | TRBJ1-1 | TRBV29-1 | 14
CASSQAKYDGTIAYNEQFF | TGTGCCAGCAGCCAAGCCAAATACGACGGGACTATCGCCTACAATGAGCAGTTCTTC | - | TRBD2 | TRBJ2-1 | TRBV4-2 | 19
CSVEEDFWGTGELFF | TGCAGCGTTGAAGAGGATTTTTGGGGAACCGGGGAGCTGTTTTTT | - | - | TRBJ2-2 | TRBV29-1 | 15
CASRVQGITEAFF | TGTGCCAGCAGGGTACAGGGGATCACTGAAGCTTTCTTT | - | TRBD1 | TRBJ1-1 | TRBV2 | 13
CASSPGQGLDSPLHF | TGTGCCAGCAGCCCAGGACAGGGGCTAGATTCACCCCTCCACTTT | - | TRBD1 | TRBJ1-6 | TRBV7-9 | 15
CSAITGGGADTQYF | TGCAGTGCTATTACCGGTGGGGGGGCAGATACGCAGTATTTT | - | TRBD2 | TRBJ2-3 | TRBV20-1 | 14
CATSREAGYYGYTF | TGTGCCACCAGCAGAGAGGCAGGGTACTATGGCTACACCTTC | - | - | TRBJ1-2 | TRBV15 | 14
CATNQRGAGETQYF | TGTGCCACCAACCAGCGGGGGGCCGGGGAGACCCAGTACTTC | - | TRBD2 | TRBJ2-5 | TRBV15 | 14
CASSLPAGALTGELFF | TGTGCCAGCAGCTTGCCTGCGGGGGCTCTCACCGGGGAGCTGTTTTTT | - | - | TRBJ2-2 | TRBV5-4 | 16
CASSFGNGNQETQYF | TGTGCCAGCAGTTTTGGCAACGGAAACCAAGAGACCCAGTACTTC | once | - | TRBJ2-5 | TRBV12-3/TRBV12-4 | 15
CASSIGQNQETQYF | TGTGCCAGTAGTATTGGGCAGAACCAAGAGACCCAGTACTTC | - | - | TRBJ2-5 | TRBV19 | 14
CASSRQGVAEAFF | TGTGCCAGCAGCCGTCAGGGGGTGGCTGAAGCTTTCTTT | - | TRBD1 | TRBJ1-1 | TRBV14 | 13
CATLNLAGGANTGELFF | TGTGCCACCTTAAACCTAGCGGGGGGCGCGAACACCGGGGAGCTGTTTTTT | - | TRBD2 | TRBJ2-2 | TRBV6-1 | 17
CASSRGTVDTDTQYF | TGTGCCAGCTCTCGTGGGACCGTCGACACAGATACGCAGTATTTT | once | - | TRBJ2-3 | TRBV18 | 15
CASSFPAGAANTEAFF | TGTGCCAGCAGTTTCCCGGCAGGGGCCGCGAACACTGAAGCTTTCTTT | - | - | TRBJ1-1 | TRBV12-3/TRBV12-4 | 16
CSAWGRANEQFF | TGCAGTGCTTGGGGCAGGGCGAATGAGCAGTTCTTC | - | - | TRBJ2-1 | TRBV20-1 | 12
CASRPNRGPNTEAFF | TGTGCCAGCAGGCCGAACAGGGGGCCAAACACTGAAGCTTTCTTT | - | TRBD1 | TRBJ1-1 | TRBV6-2/TRBV6-3 | 15
CASSLGQSSYEQYF | TGTGCCAGCAGTTTGGGACAGAGTTCCTACGAGCAGTACTTC | few | TRBD1 | TRBJ2-7 | TRBV12-3/TRBV12-4 | 14
CSAKVDAYGYTF | TGCAGTGCCAAGGTTGACGCCTATGGCTACACCTTC | - | - | TRBJ1-2 | TRBV20-1 | 12
CASTQTGLFYTEAFF | TGCGCCAGCACCCAGACAGGGCTTTTCTACACTGAAGCTTTCTTT | - | TRBD1 | TRBJ1-1 | TRBV5-1 | 15
CSASGFEPQYF | TGCAGTGCTAGTGGCTTCGAGCCCCAGTACTTC | - | - | TRBJ2-5 | TRBV20-1 | 11
CSARDSRTGGRSYGYTF | TGCAGTGCTAGAGATTCCCGGACAGGGGGGAGAAGCTATGGCTACACCTTC | once | TRBD1 | TRBJ1-2 | TRBV20-1 | 17
CASSLGGDLQETQYF | TGTGCCAGCAGCTTGGGGGGGGACTTACAAGAGACCCAGTACTTC | - | - | TRBJ2-5 | TRBV5-4 | 15
CASVTRGYPSIYEQYF | TGTGCCAGCGTGACACGGGGTTACCCCTCAATCTACGAGCAGTACTTC | - | - | TRBJ2-7 | TRBV7-2 | 16